These 10 T cell receptor beta chains were sequenced from one sample in a study of T cells in Graves' hyperthyroidism and ophthalmopathy. Using RNA transcripts as the source, TCR beta CDR3 regions were amplified. With the HTBI primer set, the TCR CDR3 went through a first round of RT-PCR. Using its own MiXCR run on the multiplex PCR reads, TCRdb lists one record per CDR3 protein. This sample has hundreds of thousands of distinct CDR3 sequences, with 30% to 40% found just once. Sequencing was performed on blood. The receptor set was obtained from a woman between 35 and 50 years old with Graves' hyperthyroidism.

This clonotype was seen at least ten times. The chain couples TRBV7-2 to TRBJ1-3; TRBD1 matches 7 bases. The CDR3 contains 16 residues. Germline trimming cut 4 bases from V and 4 bases from J; bases unmatched to any gene: 10. Germline assignment: CDR1 SGHTA and CDR2 FQGNSA. The CDR3 reads CASSSLGGTVGNTIYF. The CDR3 DNA reads TGTGCCAGCAGCTCCTTAGGGGGGACAGTCGGAAACACCATATATTTT.

V and J are TRBV2 and TRBJ1-2; TRBD1 agrees at 9 bases. Per the germline V gene, CDR1 is SNHLY and CDR2 is FYNNEI. There are 14 residues in the CDR3. The trim removed 6 bases at V and 7 bases at J, leaving 9 bases unmatched. The CDR3 nucleotides are TGTGCCAGCAGAAGGGACAGGGAGGTCGCTGGCTACACCTTC. Translated, it gives CASRRDREVAGYTF.

This clonotype showed up many times. The chain couples TRBV7-9 to TRBJ1-1; D is undetermined. Trimming stripped 1 base from V and 0 bases from J, with 12 bases between. From germline, CDR1 is SEHNR and CDR2 FQNEAQ (reference sequence). This CDR3 region has 16 residues. The CDR3 here is CASSLDPSTMNTEAFF. Written as DNA, the CDR3 is TGTGCCAGCAGCTTAGATCCGTCTACTATGAACACTGAAGCTTTCTTT.

The table lists this clonotype with a few counts. The rearrangement uses TRBV19 and TRBJ1-5; D is perhaps TRBD1 (6 bases). From germline, CDR1 is LNHDA and CDR2 SQIVND (reference sequence). The CDR3 totals 16 residues. The V and J ends lost 5 bases and 1 base respectively, with 15 bases between them. The CDR3 DNA follows: TGTGCCAGTAGTCCCCCCGTTGGACAGAGCAATCAGCCCCAGCATTTT. Translation gives CASSPPVGQSNQPQHF.

This clonotype has just one count. This chain connects TRBV7-9 to TRBJ2-7; D possibly corresponds to TRBD2 (5 bases). The ends were cut back, 5 bases at V and 0 bases at J, with 14 bases in the middle. This CDR3 is built from 15 residues. Germline V gene data show CDR1 as SEHNR and CDR2 as FQNEAQ (reference sequence). CDR3 coding DNA: TGTGCCAGCAGCGGCAGTGGGAGCTTCTCCTACGAGCAGTACTTC. It encodes CASSGSGSFSYEQYF.

On this clonotype: This may arise from a read error, as a much more abundant clone is one base away. The conserved phenylalanine or tryptophan is not found at the CDR3 terminus, so this likely reflects a read error. The chain combines TRBV7-2 with TRBJ1-6, with D uncertain. Germline-derived CDR1 and CDR2 are SGHTA and FQGNSA. This CDR3 contains 13 residues. V was clipped by 2 bases and J by 2 bases, with 1 base between them. CDR3 loop: CASSLPYNSPLHS. The CDR3 region has the DNA TGTGCCAGCAGCTTACCCTATAATTCACCCCTCCACTCT.

The J gene is TRBJ1-5, the V gene TRBV20-1; D unclear. Trimming took 6 bases from V and 6 from J, leaving 21 bases between them. Germline CDR1 reads DFQATT; CDR2 reads SNEGSKA (reference sequence). There are 15 residues in the CDR3. DNA for the CDR3: TGCAGTGCGGGCGGTGCGGCCCCTTGGGCTCAGCCCCAGCATTTT. Translated, it gives CSAGGAAPWAQPQHF.

This chain joins TRBV6-6 and TRBJ1-5; D remains unclear. The germline V and J ends were trimmed by 2 bases and 7 bases, with 18 bases remaining between them. The germline V gene encodes CDR1 MNHNY and CDR2 SVGAGI (reference sequence). The CDR3 has 16 residues. The CDR3 spells CASSYDISEARQPQHF. CDR3 coding DNA: TGTGCCAGCAGTTACGATATATCTGAGGCGAGGCAGCCCCAGCATTTT.

The table lists this clonotype with many counts. This rearrangement joins TRBV12-3 or TRBV12-4 to TRBJ1-5, with 7 positions matching TRBD1. V lost 5 bases, J lost 5 bases, and 6 bases stayed unmatched. CDR3 size: 14 residues. DNA for the CDR3: TGTGCCAGCAGTGACAGGGAGGCGTATCAGCCCCAGCATTTT. Translating it yields CASSDREAYQPQHF.

The chain joins TRBV11-3 to TRBJ2-7, with D possibly matching TRBD1 (5 bases). V lost 1 base to trimming and J lost 5 bases, with 12 bases between them. The CDR3 sequence is 14 residues long. CDR1 SGHNT and CDR2 YENEEA come from the germline V gene. CDR3 sequence (DNA): TGTGCCAGCAGCTTAGGCAGGGAAGGCAACGAGCAGTACTTC. This gives the protein CASSLGREGNEQYF.